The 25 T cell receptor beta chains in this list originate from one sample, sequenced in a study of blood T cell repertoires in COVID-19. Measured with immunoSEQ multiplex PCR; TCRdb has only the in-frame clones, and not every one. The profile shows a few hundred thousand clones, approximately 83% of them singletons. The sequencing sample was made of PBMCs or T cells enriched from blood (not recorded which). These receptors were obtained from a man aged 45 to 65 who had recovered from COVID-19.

CDR3 nucleotide sequence: TGCAGCGTTGTCGTAGGGGGCCAGGGCACTGAAGCTTTCTTT. This gives the protein CSVVVGGQGTEAFF. The chain joins TRBV29-1 to TRBJ1-1; 7 bases match TRBD1. The length of the CDR3 is 14 residues. Germline lookup yields CDR1 SQVTM and CDR2 ANQGSEA. After removal of 4 bases from V and 4 bases from J, the junction contained 9 bases not matched to a gene.

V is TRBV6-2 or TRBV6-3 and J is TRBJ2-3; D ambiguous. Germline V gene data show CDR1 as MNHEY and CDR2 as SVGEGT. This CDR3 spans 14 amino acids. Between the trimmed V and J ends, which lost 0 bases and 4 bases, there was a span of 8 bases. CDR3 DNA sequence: TGTGCCAGCAGTTACTCGATCACTCCAGATACGCAGTATTTT. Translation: CASSYSITPDTQYF.

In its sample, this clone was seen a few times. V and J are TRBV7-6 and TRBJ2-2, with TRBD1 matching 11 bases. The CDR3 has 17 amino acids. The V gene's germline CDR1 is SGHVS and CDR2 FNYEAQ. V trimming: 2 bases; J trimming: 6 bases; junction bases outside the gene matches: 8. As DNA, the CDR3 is TGTGCCAGCAGCTTACCACCCGGGACAGGGGGTGCCGGGGAGCTGTTTTTT. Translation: CASSLPPGTGGAGELFF.

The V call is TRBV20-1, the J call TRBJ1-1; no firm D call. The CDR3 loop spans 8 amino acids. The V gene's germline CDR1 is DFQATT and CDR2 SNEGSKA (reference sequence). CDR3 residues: CKPVEAFF. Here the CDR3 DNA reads TGCAAGCCGGTTGAAGCTTTCTTT.

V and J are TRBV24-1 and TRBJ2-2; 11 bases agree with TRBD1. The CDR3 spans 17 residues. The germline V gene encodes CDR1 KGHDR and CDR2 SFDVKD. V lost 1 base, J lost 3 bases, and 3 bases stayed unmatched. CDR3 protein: CATSDFTDRGHTGELFF. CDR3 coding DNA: TGTGCCACCAGTGATTTCACGGACAGGGGGCACACCGGGGAGCTGTTTTTT.

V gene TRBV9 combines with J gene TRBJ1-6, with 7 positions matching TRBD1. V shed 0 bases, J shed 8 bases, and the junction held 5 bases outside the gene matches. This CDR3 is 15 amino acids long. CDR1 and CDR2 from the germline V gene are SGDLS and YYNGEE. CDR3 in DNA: TGTGCCAGCAGCGTAGTCGGGACAGAATATTCACCCCTCCACTTT. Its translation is CASSVVGTEYSPLHF.

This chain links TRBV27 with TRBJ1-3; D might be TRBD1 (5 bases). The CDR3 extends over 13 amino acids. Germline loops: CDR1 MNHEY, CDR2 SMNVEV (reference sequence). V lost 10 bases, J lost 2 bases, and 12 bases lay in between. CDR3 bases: TGTGCCACCGGGACTTCTGCTGGAAACACCATATATTTT. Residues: CATGTSAGNTIYF.

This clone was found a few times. This chain's CDR3 is CASRIIQGNTEAFF. The CDR3 coding sequence is TGTGCCAGCAGAATAATACAGGGGAACACTGAAGCTTTCTTT. The V and J genes are TRBV5-5 and TRBJ1-1; possible D gene TRBD1, 6 bases. The CDR3 runs 14 residues. In germline, CDR1 is SGHKS, CDR2 YYEKEE (reference sequence). Trimming pared 5 bases from V and 1 base from J, leaving 12 bases between. Full variable domain (rest looked up from reference TRBV5-5 and TRBJ1-1): DAGVTQSPTHLIKTRGQQVTLRCSPISGHKSVSWYQQVLGQGPQFIFQYYEKEERGRGNFPDRFSARQFPNYSSELNVNALLLGDSALYLCASRIIQGNTEAFFGQGTRLTVV.

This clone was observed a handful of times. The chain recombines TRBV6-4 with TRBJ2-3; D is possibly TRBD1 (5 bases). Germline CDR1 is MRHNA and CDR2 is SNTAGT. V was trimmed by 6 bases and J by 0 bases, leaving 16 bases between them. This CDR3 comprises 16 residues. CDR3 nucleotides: TGTGCCAGCAGCTCCGACAGTTTTTCTAGCACAGATACGCAGTATTTT. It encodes CASSSDSFSSTDTQYF.

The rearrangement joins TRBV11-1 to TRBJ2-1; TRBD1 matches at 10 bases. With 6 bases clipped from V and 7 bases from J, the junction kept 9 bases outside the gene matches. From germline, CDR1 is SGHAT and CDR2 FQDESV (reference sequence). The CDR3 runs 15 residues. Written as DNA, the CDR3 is TGTGCCAGCAGACACCGGGACAGGGGTGATAATGAGCAGTTCTTC. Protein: CASRHRDRGDNEQFF.

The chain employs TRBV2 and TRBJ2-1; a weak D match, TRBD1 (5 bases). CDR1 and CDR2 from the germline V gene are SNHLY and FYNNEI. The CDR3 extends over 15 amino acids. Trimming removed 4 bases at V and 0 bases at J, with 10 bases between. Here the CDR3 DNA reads TGTGCCAGCAGTGTCCCGACAGCCTCCTACAATGAGCAGTTCTTC. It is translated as CASSVPTASYNEQFF.

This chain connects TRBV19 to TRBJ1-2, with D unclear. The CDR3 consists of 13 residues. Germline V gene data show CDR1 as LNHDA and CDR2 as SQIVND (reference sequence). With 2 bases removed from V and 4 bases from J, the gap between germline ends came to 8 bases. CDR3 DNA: TGTGCCAGTAGTATATTGACAAGCTATGGCTACACCTTC. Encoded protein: CASSILTSYGYTF. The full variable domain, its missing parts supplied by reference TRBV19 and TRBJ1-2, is DGGITQSPKYLFRKEGQNVTLSCEQNLNHDAMYWYRQDPGQGLRLIYYSQIVNDFQKGDIAEGYSVSREKKESFPLTVTSAQKNPTAFYLCASSILTSYGYTFGSGTRLTVV.

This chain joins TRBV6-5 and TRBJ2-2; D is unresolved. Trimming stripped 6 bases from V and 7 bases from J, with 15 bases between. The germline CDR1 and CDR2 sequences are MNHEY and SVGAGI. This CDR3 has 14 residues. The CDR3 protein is CASSPNQELGELFF. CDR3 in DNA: TGTGCCAGCAGCCCGAACCAGGAACTCGGGGAGCTGTTTTTT.

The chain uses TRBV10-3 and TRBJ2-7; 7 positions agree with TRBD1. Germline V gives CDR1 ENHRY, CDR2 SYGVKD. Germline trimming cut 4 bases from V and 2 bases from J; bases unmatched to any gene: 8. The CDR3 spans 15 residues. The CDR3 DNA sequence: TGTGCCATCAGTGGACAGGGTCCGAGCCCCTACGAGCAGTACTTC. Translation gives CAISGQGPSPYEQYF.

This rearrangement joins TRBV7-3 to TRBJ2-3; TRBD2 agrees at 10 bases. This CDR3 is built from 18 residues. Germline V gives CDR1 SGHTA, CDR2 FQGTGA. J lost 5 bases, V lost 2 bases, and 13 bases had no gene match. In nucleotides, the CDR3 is TGTGCCAGCAGCTTAGGTTTAGGAGCGGGGGGGCGAGGAGATACGCAGTATTTT. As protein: CASSLGLGAGGRGDTQYF.

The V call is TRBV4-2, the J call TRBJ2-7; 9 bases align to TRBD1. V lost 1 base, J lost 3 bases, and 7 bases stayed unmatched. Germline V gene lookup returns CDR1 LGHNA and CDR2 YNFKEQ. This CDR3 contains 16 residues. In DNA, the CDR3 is TGTGCCAGCAGCCAAGGCGCGGACAGGGGCGTCTACGAGCAGTACTTC. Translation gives CASSQGADRGVYEQYF.

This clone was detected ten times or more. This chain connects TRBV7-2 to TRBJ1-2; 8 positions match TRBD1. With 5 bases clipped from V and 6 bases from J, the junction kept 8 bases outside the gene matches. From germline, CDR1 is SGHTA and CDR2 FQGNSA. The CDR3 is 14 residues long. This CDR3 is CASSIDRGWDGYTF. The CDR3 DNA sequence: TGTGCCAGCAGCATTGACAGGGGTTGGGATGGCTACACCTTC.

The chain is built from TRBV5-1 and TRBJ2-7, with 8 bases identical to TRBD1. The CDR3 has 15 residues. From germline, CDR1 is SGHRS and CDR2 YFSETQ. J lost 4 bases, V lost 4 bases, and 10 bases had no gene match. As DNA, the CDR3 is TGCGCCAGCAGCAACGGACAGGGCGGTGGGTACGAGCAGTACTTC. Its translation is CASSNGQGGGYEQYF.

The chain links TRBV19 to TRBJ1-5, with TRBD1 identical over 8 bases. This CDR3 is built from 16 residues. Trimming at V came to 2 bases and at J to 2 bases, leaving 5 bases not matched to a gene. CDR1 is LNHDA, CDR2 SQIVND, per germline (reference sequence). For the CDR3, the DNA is TGTGCCAGTAGTATACCAGGGGGCGCGGGCAATCAGCCCCAGCATTTT. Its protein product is CASSIPGGAGNQPQHF.

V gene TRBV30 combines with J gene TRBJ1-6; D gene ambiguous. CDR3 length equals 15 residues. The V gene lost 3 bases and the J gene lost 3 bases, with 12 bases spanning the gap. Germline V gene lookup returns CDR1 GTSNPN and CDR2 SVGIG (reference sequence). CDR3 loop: CAWSWGEVYNSPLHF. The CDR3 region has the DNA TGTGCCTGGAGCTGGGGAGAGGTCTATAATTCACCCCTCCACTTT.

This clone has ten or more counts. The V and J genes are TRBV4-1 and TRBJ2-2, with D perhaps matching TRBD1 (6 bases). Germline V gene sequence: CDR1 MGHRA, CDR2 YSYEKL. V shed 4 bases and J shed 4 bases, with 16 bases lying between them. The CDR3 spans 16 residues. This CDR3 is CASSRTGQTFTGELFF. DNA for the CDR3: TGCGCCAGCAGCCGAACCGGACAGACCTTCACCGGGGAGCTGTTTTTT.

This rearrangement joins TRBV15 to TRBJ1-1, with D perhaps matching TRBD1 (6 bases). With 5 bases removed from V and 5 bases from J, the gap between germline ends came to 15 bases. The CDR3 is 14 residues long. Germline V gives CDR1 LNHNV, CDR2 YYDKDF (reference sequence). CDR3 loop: CATSRRQVGTEAFF. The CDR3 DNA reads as TGTGCCACCAGCCGCCGACAGGTAGGAACTGAAGCTTTCTTT.

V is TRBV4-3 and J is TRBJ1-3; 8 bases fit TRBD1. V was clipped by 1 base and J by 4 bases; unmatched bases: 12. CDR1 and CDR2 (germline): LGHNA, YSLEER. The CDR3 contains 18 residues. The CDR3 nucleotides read TGCGCCAGCAGCCAAGTCCGGACAGGGAGGCTGTCAGGAAACACCATATATTTT. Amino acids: CASSQVRTGRLSGNTIYF.

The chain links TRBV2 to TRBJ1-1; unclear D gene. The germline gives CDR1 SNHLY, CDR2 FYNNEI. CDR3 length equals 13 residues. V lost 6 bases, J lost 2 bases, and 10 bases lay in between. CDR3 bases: TGTGCCAGCAGGAAAATACAAAACACTGAAGCTTTCTTT. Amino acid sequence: CASRKIQNTEAFF.

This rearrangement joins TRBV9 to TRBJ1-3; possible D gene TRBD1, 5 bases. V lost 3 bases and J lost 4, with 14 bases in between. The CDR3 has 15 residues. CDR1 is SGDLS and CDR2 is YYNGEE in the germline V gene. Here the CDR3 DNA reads TGTGCCAGCAGCGCAGGCGGGGGGTTAGGAAACACCATATATTTT. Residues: CASSAGGGLGNTIYF. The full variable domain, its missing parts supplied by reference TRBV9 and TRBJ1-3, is DSGVTQTPKHLITATGQRVTLRCSPRSGDLSVYWYQQSLDQGLQFLIQYYNGEERAKGNILERFSAQQFPDLHSELNLSSLELGDSALYFCASSAGGGLGNTIYFGEGSWLTVV.